This TCR beta chain was sequenced in a study of T cells in Graves' hyperthyroidism and ophthalmopathy. It was RNA transcripts that yielded the amplified TCR beta CDR3 regions. The HTBI primer set drove a first-round RT-PCR of the TCR CDR3. TCRdb recomputed calls from the multiplex PCR reads with MiXCR, one row per CDR3 protein. The sample holds around 700,000 distinct CDR3 sequences, 18% seen once. This clonotype has at least ten counts. This CDR3 is 17 amino acids long. Unmatched junction bases numbered 14, after V lost 3 bases and J lost 5 bases. Germline CDR1 is MNHEY and CDR2 is SMNVEV (reference sequence).

The rearrangement links TRBV27 to TRBJ2-5; 8 bases match TRBD2. The TCR originated in a woman in her fifties or sixties with Graves' hyperthyroidism that later progressed to Graves' ophthalmopathy. Material: blood. The CDR3 DNA sequence: TGTGCCAGCAGTTTGTTGCCGGGACTAGGAGAGCGGGAGACCCAGTACTTC. Translated: CASSLLPGLGERETQYF.